One and the same sample provided the 6 T cell receptor beta chains below, sequenced in a study of CD8 T cells in Susac syndrome. When the RNA was reverse transcribed, random hexamers were used with an input of roughly 0.5 to 1 ug. Using its own MiXCR run on the immunoSEQ multiplex PCR reads, TCRdb lists one record per CDR3 protein. Of about 130,000 distinct CDR3 sequences listed, more than 75% are singletons. Sequenced material: CD8+ T cells from PBMCs. These receptors all come from a human donor with multiple sclerosis.

The V and J genes are TRBV29-1 and TRBJ2-1; D remains ambiguous. The V gene lost 3 bases and the J gene lost 7 bases, with 7 bases spanning the gap. In germline, CDR1 is SQVTM, CDR2 ANQGSEA. The CDR3 covers 11 residues. CDR3 nucleotide sequence: TGCAGCGTTGATTACGAGAATGAGCAGTTCTTC. Residues: CSVDYENEQFF.

This clonotype was recorded once. V is TRBV27 and J is TRBJ2-7, with TRBD1 matching 10 bases. V trimming: 11 bases; J trimming: 4 bases; junction bases outside the gene matches: 11. Germline values: CDR1 MNHEY, CDR2 SMNVEV (reference sequence). This CDR3 spans 14 amino acids. CDR3 in amino acids: CASSDRGLTYEQYF. For the CDR3, the DNA is TGTGCCTCCTCCGACAGGGGGCTGACATACGAGCAGTACTTC.

This clonotype was counted a few times. This chain links TRBV7-6 with TRBJ2-5; D ambiguous. The CDR3 covers 11 residues. Germline V gene sequence: CDR1 SGHVS, CDR2 FNYEAQ. The ends were cut back, 1 base at V and 5 bases at J, with 2 bases in the middle. The CDR3, as DNA: TGTGCCAGCAGCTTAGATGAGACCCAGTACTTC. Translated, it gives CASSLDETQYF. The entire variable domain, with the rest obtained from reference TRBV7-6 and TRBJ2-5, is as follows: GAGVSQSPRYKVTKRGQDVALRCDPISGHVSLYWYRQALGQGPEFLTYFNYEAQQDKSGLPNDRFSAERPEGSISTLTIQRTEQRDSAMYRCASSLDETQYFGPGTRLLVL.

The chain has TRBV2 and TRBJ2-1; tentatively, D is TRBD2 (6 bases). V lost 3 bases and J lost 14, with 11 bases in between. CDR3 length: 11 amino acids. Germline V gives CDR1 SNHLY, CDR2 FYNNEI. CDR3 loop: CASSDQGLEFF. CDR3 sequence (DNA): TGTGCCAGCAGTGATCAGGGACTGGAGTTCTTC. Complete variable domain (other parts from reference TRBV2 and TRBJ2-1): EPEVTQTPSHQVTQMGQEVILRCVPISNHLYFYWYRQILGQKVEFLVSFYNNEISEKSEIFDDQFSVERPDGSNFTLKIRSTKLEDSAMYFCASSDQGLEFFGPGTRLTVL.

This chain connects TRBV6-5 to TRBJ1-1; D is ambiguous. V was cut by 7 bases and J by 0 bases, with 18 bases left in between. CDR1 MNHEY and CDR2 SVGAGI come from the germline V gene. This CDR3 is built from 16 residues. This CDR3 reads CASITPLRVMNTEAFF. The DNA for the CDR3 is TGTGCCAGCATCACTCCCCTGCGGGTGATGAACACTGAAGCTTTCTTT.

V usage is TRBV7-8 and J usage is TRBJ2-3; 9 nucleotides align to TRBD1. This CDR3 spans 14 amino acids. V dropped 8 bases and J dropped 3; count of bases not matched to a gene: 6. Germline V lookup: CDR1 SGHVS, CDR2 FQNEAQ. CDR3 loop: CASFLTGGTDTQYF. The CDR3 DNA reads TGTGCCAGCTTTTTGACAGGGGGGACAGATACGCAGTATTTT.